A single sample is the source of the 23 T cell receptor beta chains below, sequenced in a study of T cells in Graves' hyperthyroidism and ophthalmopathy. Amplification yielded TCR beta CDR3 regions, with RNA transcripts as the source. The study used the HTBI primer set for a first-round RT-PCR of the TCR CDR3. TCRdb fed the multiplex PCR reads into MiXCR, producing one record per CDR3 protein. The profile covers more than 250,000 distinct CDR3 sequences, with about 15% appearing a single time and around 31% taken by the ten largest. The sequenced sample was blood. These TCRs come from a woman aged 45 to 65 with Graves' hyperthyroidism that later progressed to Graves' ophthalmopathy.

This clonotype was detected ten times or more. The rearrangement uses TRBV11-2 and TRBJ1-2; 8 bases are a match to TRBD1. CDR1 and CDR2 (germline): SGHAT, FQNNGV. The CDR3 contains 16 residues. V shed 1 base, J shed 1 base, and the junction held 5 bases outside the gene matches. In DNA, the CDR3 is TGTGCCAGCAGCTTAGCAGGGGGCCCGATTAACTATGGCTACACCTTC. It is translated as CASSLAGGPINYGYTF.

This clonotype was counted ten times or more. The chain links TRBV6-1 to TRBJ2-7; 14 positions match TRBD2. This CDR3 is built from 16 residues. The trim removed 6 bases at V and 1 base at J, leaving 5 bases unmatched. Germline CDR1 and CDR2: MNHNS and SASEGT. CDR3 region: CASRLGLAGGSYEQYF. CDR3 bases: TGTGCCAGCAGGCTCGGACTAGCGGGAGGATCCTACGAGCAGTACTTC.

This clonotype was observed at least ten times. The rearrangement joins TRBV28 to TRBJ2-3; 9 bases fit TRBD2. This CDR3 region has 15 residues. Losses at the gene ends were 5 bases for V and 6 bases for J; bases not matched to a gene: 9. Germline CDR1 and CDR2: MDHEN and SYDVKM. The DNA for the CDR3 is TGTGCCAGCAGTGGCGGACTAGCGTTCTTTGATACGCAGTATTTT. This codes for CASSGGLAFFDTQYF.

This clonotype was seen repeatedly, ten times or more. This chain links TRBV12-3 or TRBV12-4 with TRBJ2-5; weak D call: TRBD2 (5 bases). Deletions cut 3 bases from V and 4 bases from J, with 9 bases between. The length of the CDR3 is 13 residues. The CDR3 reads CASSLRTRETQYF. For the CDR3, the DNA is TGTGCCAGCAGTTTGCGGACTCGAGAGACCCAGTACTTC.

This clonotype was counted ten times or more. The V call is TRBV5-1, the J call TRBJ2-3, with D hard to call. Trimming cost V 1 base and J 7 bases, with 13 bases left between them. Germline assignment: CDR1 SGHRS and CDR2 YFSETQ. This CDR3 contains 14 residues. The CDR3 region is CASSLSTPRNTQYF. The CDR3 DNA follows: TGCGCCAGCAGCTTGAGCACACCCCGAAATACGCAGTATTTT.

Regarding this clonotype: A read error is possible here, since a much larger clone lies one base away. V usage is TRBV28 and J usage is TRBJ2-7, with D possibly TRBD2 on 6 matching bases. The CDR3 runs 14 residues. The ends were cut back, 5 bases at V and 4 bases at J, with 15 bases in the middle. The germline V gene has CDR1 MDHEN and CDR2 SYDVKM. The CDR3 bases are TGTGCCAGCAGTCCCGGGGCGACTAGATACGAGCAGTACTTC. Protein sequence: CASSPGATRYEQYF.

This clonotype appeared many times. The chain is built from TRBV5-8 and TRBJ2-5; no clear D gene. Trimming took off 1 base at V and 3 bases at J, with 7 bases between the two ends. The CDR3 covers 13 residues. CDR1 is SGHTS, CDR2 YDEGEE, per germline. The CDR3: CASSLTVKETQYF. The CDR3 DNA follows: TGTGCCAGCAGCTTGACAGTTAAAGAGACCCAGTACTTC. The entire variable domain, with the rest obtained from reference TRBV5-8 and TRBJ2-5, is as follows: EAGVTQSPTHLIKTRGQQATLRCSPISGHTSVYWYQQALGLGLQFLLWYDEGEERNRGNFPPRFSGRQFPNYSSELNVNALELEDSALYLCASSLTVKETQYFGPGTRLLVL.

The V and J genes are TRBV20-1 and TRBJ1-5; TRBD1 aligns across 8 bases. Germline CDR1 DFQATT, CDR2 SNEGSKA (reference sequence). V was clipped by 6 bases and J by 2 bases; unmatched bases: 3. This CDR3 is built from 13 residues. Here the CDR3 reads CSAIQGGNQPQHF. The CDR3, as DNA: TGCAGTGCAATACAGGGGGGCAATCAGCCCCAGCATTTT.

This clonotype occurred many times. V is TRBV6-7 and J is TRBJ2-7, with 12 bases lining up with TRBD2. TRBV6-7 is an ORF, and what it does is uncertain. Trimming took 3 bases from V and 3 from J; bases not matched to a gene: 6. The CDR3 contains 16 residues. This CDR3 reads CASSYIETSGSYEQYF. The CDR3 DNA reads TGTGCCAGCAGTTATATTGAGACTAGCGGGAGCTACGAGCAGTACTTC.

This clonotype was counted ten times or more. Here the CDR3 reads CASSVAITGDEQYF. CDR3 DNA: TGTGCCAGCAGCGTAGCTATAACAGGGGACGAGCAGTACTTC. This sequence joins TRBV9 and TRBJ2-7; 7 nucleotides line up with TRBD1. This CDR3 has 14 amino acids. The ends lost 0 bases at V and 5 bases at J; junction bases unmatched: 5. Germline V gene data show CDR1 as SGDLS and CDR2 as YYNGEE.

This clonotype was detected many times. J is TRBJ2-1 and V is TRBV2; 14 bases are shared with TRBD2. In germline, CDR1 is SNHLY, CDR2 FYNNEI. V trimming: 10 bases; J trimming: 6 bases; junction bases outside the gene matches: 11. The CDR3 extends over 16 amino acids. DNA of the CDR3: TGTGCCATGGGGACTAGCGGGAGAGGGCCGGGCAATGAGCAGTTCTTC. As protein: CAMGTSGRGPGNEQFF.

In its sample, this clonotype was seen many times. V usage is TRBV7-9 and J usage is TRBJ2-7; TRBD1 aligns across 7 bases. V was clipped by 4 bases and J by 4 bases; unmatched bases: 7. CDR3 size: 14 residues. CDR1 and CDR2 from the germline V gene are SEHNR and FQNEAQ (reference sequence). The CDR3 region has the DNA TGTGCCAGCAGCTCTGTCGGCAGGGGGTACGAGCAGTACTTC. It is translated as CASSSVGRGYEQYF.

This clonotype was seen repeatedly, ten times or more. The chain is built from TRBV2 and TRBJ2-4; tentative D call: TRBD2 (5 bases). The germline gives CDR1 SNHLY, CDR2 FYNNEI. This CDR3 region has 13 residues. Trimming shortened V by 4 bases and J by 7 bases, and 11 bases separated the two germline ends. The CDR3 sequence: CASSANGVNIQYF. CDR3 in DNA: TGTGCCAGCAGTGCAAACGGGGTGAACATTCAGTACTTC.

In its sample, this clonotype was seen many times. The rearrangement links TRBV29-1 to TRBJ1-2; no definite D call. Between the trimmed V and J ends, which lost 8 bases and 0 bases, there was a span of 16 bases. In germline, CDR1 is SQVTM, CDR2 ANQGSEA. The CDR3 extends over 14 amino acids. DNA of the CDR3: TGCAGCTTCTCTCCCCTTAGCCCTAACTATGGCTACACCTTC. As protein: CSFSPLSPNYGYTF.

Many counts were recorded for this clonotype. DNA of the CDR3: TGTGCCAGCAGTGATGGGACAGTTCTAAACTATGGCTACACCTTC. Encoded protein: CASSDGTVLNYGYTF. The V call is TRBV6-1, the J call TRBJ1-2, with 7 nucleotides matching TRBD1. With V trimmed by 3 bases and J by 2 bases, 6 bases remained unmatched. This CDR3 comprises 15 residues. The V gene's germline CDR1 is MNHNS and CDR2 SASEGT.

At least ten counts were recorded for this clonotype. V and J are TRBV20-1 and TRBJ2-1; the D gene is possibly TRBD1 (5 bases). Germline V gene data show CDR1 as DFQATT and CDR2 as SNEGSKA (reference sequence). CDR3 length: 11 residues. V gave up 6 bases and J gave up 9 bases, with 12 bases separating them. Here the CDR3 DNA reads TGCAGTGCCCAGGGTCGTAGTGAGCAGTTCTTC. This codes for CSAQGRSEQFF.

The V and J genes are TRBV28 and TRBJ2-3; 13 bases align to TRBD2. The V gene end was trimmed by 6 bases and the J gene end by 0 bases; junction bases not matched to a gene: 6. In germline, CDR1 is MDHEN, CDR2 SYDVKM. This CDR3 spans 17 amino acids. The CDR3 coding sequence is TGTGCCAGCAGGGGACTAGCGGGACGCTCTAGCACAGATACGCAGTATTTT. Translated, it gives CASRGLAGRSSTDTQYF.

The sample holds many counts of this clonotype. This chain connects TRBV6-1 to TRBJ2-5, with 7 bases fitting TRBD1. Germline trimming cut 7 bases from V and 4 bases from J; bases unmatched to any gene: 9. This CDR3 spans 14 amino acids. Germline V gene lookup returns CDR1 MNHNS and CDR2 SASEGT. CDR3 protein: CASTLQGIGETQYF. Written as DNA, the CDR3 is TGTGCCAGCACCCTACAGGGGATCGGAGAGACCCAGTACTTC.

Ten or more counts support this clonotype. The V gene is TRBV12-3 or TRBV12-4, the J gene TRBJ2-1; 12 bases line up with TRBD2. This CDR3 comprises 14 residues. V lost 8 bases to trimming and J lost 7 bases; unmatched junction nucleotides: 6. The CDR3 DNA reads TGTGCCAGCCGAGGACTAGCGGGACTGAATGAGCAGTTCTTC. It is translated as CASRGLAGLNEQFF.

This clonotype was observed at least ten times. The chain combines TRBV11-2 with TRBJ2-7; no reliable D call. This CDR3 has 13 amino acids. The V gene's germline CDR1 is SGHAT and CDR2 FQNNGV. Trimming cost V 0 bases and J 6 bases, with 9 bases left between them. This CDR3 is CASSLDPEVEQYF. The CDR3 DNA follows: TGTGCCAGCAGCTTAGATCCCGAGGTCGAGCAGTACTTC. The variable domain in full, completed from reference TRBV11-2 and TRBJ2-7, reads EAGVAQSPRYKIIEKRQSVAFWCNPISGHATLYWYQQILGQGPKLLIQFQNNGVVDDSQLPKDRFSAERLKGVDSTLKIQPAKLEDSAVYLCASSLDPEVEQYFGPGTRLTVT.

In its sample, this clonotype was seen a few times. The chain is built from TRBV6-5 and TRBJ2-6; D may be TRBD1 (6 bases). Germline V gene sequence: CDR1 MNHEY, CDR2 SVGAGI. This CDR3 comprises 16 residues. Deletions cut 7 bases from V and 3 bases from J, with 16 bases between. In DNA, the CDR3 is TGTGCCAGCATTTCTTGGCCAGGGGATGGGGCCAACGTCCTGACTTTC. It yields the protein CASISWPGDGANVLTF.

This clonotype was detected many times. The V call is TRBV28, the J call TRBJ2-1, with D maybe TRBD1 (5 bases). V shed 8 bases and J shed 5 bases, with 7 bases lying between them. The CDR3 runs to 11 residues. Germline values: CDR1 MDHEN, CDR2 SYDVKM. CDR3 protein: CASGANNEQFF. CDR3 coding DNA: TGTGCCAGCGGGGCAAACAATGAGCAGTTCTTC.

The chain combines TRBV12-5 with TRBJ2-1; 10 bases agree with TRBD2. The CDR3 is 17 residues long. Germline CDR1 reads LGHNT; CDR2 reads FRNRAP. The V and J ends lost 2 bases and 4 bases, in that order; junction bases with no gene match: 8. CDR3 bases: TGTGCTAGTGGTTTGATAAGACTAGCGGGCAGATACAATGAGCAGTTCTTC. Protein: CASGLIRLAGRYNEQFF. Full variable domain (rest looked up from reference TRBV12-5 and TRBJ2-1): DARVTQTPRHKVTEMGQEVTMRCQPILGHNTVFWYRQTMMQGLELLAYFRNRAPLDDSGMPKDRFSAEMPDATLATLKIQPSEPRDSAVYFCASGLIRLAGRYNEQFFGPGTRLTVL.